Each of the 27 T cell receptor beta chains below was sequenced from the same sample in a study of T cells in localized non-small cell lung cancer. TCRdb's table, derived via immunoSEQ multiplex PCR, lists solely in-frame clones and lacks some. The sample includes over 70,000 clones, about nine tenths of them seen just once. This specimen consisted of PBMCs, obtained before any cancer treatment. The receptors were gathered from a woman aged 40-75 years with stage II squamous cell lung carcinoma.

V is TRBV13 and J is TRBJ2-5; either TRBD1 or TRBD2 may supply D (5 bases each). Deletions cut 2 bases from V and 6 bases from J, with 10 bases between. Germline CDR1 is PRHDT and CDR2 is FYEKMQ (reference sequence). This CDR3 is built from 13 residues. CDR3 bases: TGTGCCAGCAGCTTAAGGGACGCCCAGACCCAGTACTTC. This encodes CASSLRDAQTQYF. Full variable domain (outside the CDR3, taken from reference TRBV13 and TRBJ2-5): AAGVIQSPRHLIKEKRETATLKCYPIPRHDTVYWYQQGPGQDPQFLISFYEKMQSDKGSIPDRFSAQQFSDYHSELNMSSLELGDSALYFCASSLRDAQTQYFGPGTRLLVL.

The DNA for the CDR3 is TGTGCCAGCTCATTCCGGGGGGGGGTTGAAGCTTTCTTT. Translation gives CASSFRGGVEAFF. The V and J genes are TRBV27 and TRBJ1-1; D is possibly TRBD1 (5 bases). CDR3 length: 13 amino acids. Germline V CDR1 and CDR2: MNHEY, SMNVEV (reference sequence). Trimming took off 8 bases at V and 7 bases at J, with 17 bases between the two ends.

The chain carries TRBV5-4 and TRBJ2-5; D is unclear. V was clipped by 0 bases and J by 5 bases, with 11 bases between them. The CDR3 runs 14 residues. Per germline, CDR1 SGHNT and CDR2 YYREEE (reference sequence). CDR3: CASSLEVEGETQYF. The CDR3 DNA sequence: TGTGCCAGCAGCTTGGAGGTAGAAGGGGAGACCCAGTACTTC.

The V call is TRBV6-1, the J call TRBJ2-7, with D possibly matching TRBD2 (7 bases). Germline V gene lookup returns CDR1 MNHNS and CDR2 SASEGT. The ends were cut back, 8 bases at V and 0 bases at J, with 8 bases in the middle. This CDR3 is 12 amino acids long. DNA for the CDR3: TGTGCCAGCGCGGGGGCCTCCTACGAGCAGTACTTC. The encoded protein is CASAGASYEQYF.

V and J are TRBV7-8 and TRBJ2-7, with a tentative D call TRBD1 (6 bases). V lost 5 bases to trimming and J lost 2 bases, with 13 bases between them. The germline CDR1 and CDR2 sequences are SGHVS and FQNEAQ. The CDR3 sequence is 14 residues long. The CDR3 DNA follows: TGTGCCAGCAGCCCCCGGGACAAAGCCTACGAGCAGTACTTC. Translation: CASSPRDKAYEQYF.

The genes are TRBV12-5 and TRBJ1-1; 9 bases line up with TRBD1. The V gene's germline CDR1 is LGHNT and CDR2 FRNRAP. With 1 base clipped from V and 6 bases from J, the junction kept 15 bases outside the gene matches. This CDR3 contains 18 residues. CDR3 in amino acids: CASGLGLKKDRGVAEAFF. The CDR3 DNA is TGTGCTAGTGGTTTGGGATTAAAAAAAGACAGGGGGGTAGCTGAAGCTTTCTTT.

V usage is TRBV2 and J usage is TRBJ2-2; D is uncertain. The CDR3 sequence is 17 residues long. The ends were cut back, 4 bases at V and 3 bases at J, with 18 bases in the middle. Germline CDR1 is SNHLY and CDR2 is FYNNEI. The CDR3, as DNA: TGTGCCAGCAGTGTAGGCGCGGTTGGACGACACACCGGGGAGCTGTTTTTT. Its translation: CASSVGAVGRHTGELFF.

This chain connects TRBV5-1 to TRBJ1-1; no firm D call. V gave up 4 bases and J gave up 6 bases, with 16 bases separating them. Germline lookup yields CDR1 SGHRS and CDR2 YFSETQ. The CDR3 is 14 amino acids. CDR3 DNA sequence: TGCGCCAGCAGCCCCTCAGGAGTGGATTCTGAAGCTTTCTTT. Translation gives CASSPSGVDSEAFF.

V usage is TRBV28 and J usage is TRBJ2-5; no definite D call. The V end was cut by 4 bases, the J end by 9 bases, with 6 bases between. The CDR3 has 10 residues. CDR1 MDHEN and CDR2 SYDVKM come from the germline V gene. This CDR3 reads CASSSGPQYF. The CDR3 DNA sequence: TGTGCCAGCAGTTCAGGACCCCAGTACTTC.

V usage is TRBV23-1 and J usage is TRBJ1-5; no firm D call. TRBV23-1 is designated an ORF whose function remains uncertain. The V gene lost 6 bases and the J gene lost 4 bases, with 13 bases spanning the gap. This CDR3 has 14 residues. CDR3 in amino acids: CASSRQTRNQPQHF. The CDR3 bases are TGCGCCAGCAGCCGGCAGACGAGGAATCAGCCCCAGCATTTT.

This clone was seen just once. This CDR3 reads CASSSGTGSPEAFF. Here the CDR3 DNA reads TGTGCCAGCAGCTCCGGGACAGGGTCGCCTGAAGCTTTCTTT. The chain links TRBV5-4 to TRBJ1-1, with 9 bases matching TRBD1. Germline CDR1 SGHNT, CDR2 YYREEE (reference sequence). The CDR3 consists of 14 residues. The trim removed 3 bases at V and 6 bases at J, leaving 6 bases unmatched.

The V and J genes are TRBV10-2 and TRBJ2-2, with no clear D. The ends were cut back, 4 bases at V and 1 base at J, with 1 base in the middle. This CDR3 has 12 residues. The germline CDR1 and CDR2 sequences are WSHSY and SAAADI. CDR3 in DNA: TGCGCCAGCAGTGGGAACACCGGGGAGCTGTTTTTT. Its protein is CASSGNTGELFF.

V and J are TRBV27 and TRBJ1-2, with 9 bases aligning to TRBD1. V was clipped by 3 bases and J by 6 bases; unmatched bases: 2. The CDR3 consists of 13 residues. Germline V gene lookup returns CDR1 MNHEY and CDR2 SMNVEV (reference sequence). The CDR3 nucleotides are TGTGCCAGCAGTTTGGGACAGGGTAATGGCTACACCTTC. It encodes CASSLGQGNGYTF.

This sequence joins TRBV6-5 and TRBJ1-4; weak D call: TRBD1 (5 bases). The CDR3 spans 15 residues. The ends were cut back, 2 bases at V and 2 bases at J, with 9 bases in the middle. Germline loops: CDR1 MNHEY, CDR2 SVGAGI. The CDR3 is CASSYVRATNEKLFF. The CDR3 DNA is TGTGCCAGCAGTTACGTCAGGGCGACTAATGAAAAACTGTTTTTT.

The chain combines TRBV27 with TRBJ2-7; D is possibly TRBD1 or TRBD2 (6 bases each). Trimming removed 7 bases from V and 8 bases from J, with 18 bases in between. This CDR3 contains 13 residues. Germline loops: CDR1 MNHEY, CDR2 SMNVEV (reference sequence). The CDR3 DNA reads TGTGCCAGCACCCCGGGGGCCGGTTTCCAGCAGTACTTC. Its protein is CASTPGAGFQQYF.

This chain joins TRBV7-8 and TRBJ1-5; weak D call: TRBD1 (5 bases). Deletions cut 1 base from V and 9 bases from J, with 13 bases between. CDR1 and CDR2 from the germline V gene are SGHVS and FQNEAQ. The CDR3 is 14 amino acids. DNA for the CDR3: TGTGCCAGCAGCTTAGAGGGTAGGGGACGGCCCCAGCATTTT. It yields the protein CASSLEGRGRPQHF.

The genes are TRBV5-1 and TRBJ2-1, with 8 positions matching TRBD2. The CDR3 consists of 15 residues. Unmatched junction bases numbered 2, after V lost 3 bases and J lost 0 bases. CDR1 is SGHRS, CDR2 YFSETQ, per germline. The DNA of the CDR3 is TGCGCCAGCAGCTCCGGGACTAGCTCCTACAATGAGCAGTTCTTC. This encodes CASSSGTSSYNEQFF.

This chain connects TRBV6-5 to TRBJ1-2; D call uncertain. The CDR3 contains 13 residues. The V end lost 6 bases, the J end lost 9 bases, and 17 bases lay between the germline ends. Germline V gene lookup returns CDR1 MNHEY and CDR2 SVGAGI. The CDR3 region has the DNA TGTGCCAGCAGCCCCCGGGGAGGTCGGAGCTACACCTTC. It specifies CASSPRGGRSYTF.

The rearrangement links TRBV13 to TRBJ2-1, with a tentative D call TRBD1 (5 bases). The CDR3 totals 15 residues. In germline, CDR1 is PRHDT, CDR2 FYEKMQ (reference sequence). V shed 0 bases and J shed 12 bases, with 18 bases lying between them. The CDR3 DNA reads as TGTGCCAGCAGCTTAGGTCGCCAGGGTAACACTGGGCAGTTCTTC. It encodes CASSLGRQGNTGQFF.

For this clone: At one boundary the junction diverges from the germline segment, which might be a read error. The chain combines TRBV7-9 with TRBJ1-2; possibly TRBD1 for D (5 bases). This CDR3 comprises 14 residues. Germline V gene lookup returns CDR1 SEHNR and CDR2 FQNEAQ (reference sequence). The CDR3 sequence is CASSVAGMNYGYTF. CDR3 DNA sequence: TGTGCCAGCAGCGTAGCAGGGATGAACTATGGCTACACCTTC. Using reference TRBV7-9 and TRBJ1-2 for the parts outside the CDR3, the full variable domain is DTGVSQNPRHKITKRGQNVTFRCDPISEHNRLYWYRQTLGQGPEFLTYFQNEAQLEKSRLLSDRFSAERPKGSFSTLEIQRTEQGDSAMYLCASSVAGMNYGYTFGSGTRLTVV.

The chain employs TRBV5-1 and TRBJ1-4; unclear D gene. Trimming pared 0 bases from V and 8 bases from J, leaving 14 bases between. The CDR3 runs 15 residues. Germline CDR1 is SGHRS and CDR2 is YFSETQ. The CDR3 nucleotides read TGCGCCAGCAGCTTGGATCGGGGATTGGGCGAAAAACTGTTTTTT. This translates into CASSLDRGLGEKLFF. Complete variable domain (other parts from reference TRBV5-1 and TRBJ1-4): KAGVTQTPRYLIKTRGQQVTLSCSPISGHRSVSWYQQTPGQGLQFLFEYFSETQRNKGNFPGRFSGRQFSNSRSEMNVSTLELGDSALYLCASSLDRGLGEKLFFGSGTQLSVL.

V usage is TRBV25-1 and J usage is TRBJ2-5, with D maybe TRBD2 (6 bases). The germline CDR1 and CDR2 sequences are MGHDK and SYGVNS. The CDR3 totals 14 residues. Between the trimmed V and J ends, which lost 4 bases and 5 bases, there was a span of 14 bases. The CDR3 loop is CASSVHREMETQYF. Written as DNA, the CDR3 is TGTGCCAGCAGTGTCCACCGGGAGATGGAGACCCAGTACTTC.

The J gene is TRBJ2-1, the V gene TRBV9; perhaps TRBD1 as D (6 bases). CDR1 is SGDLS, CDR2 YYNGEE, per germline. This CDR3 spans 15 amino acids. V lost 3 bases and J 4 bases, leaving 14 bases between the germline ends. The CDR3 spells CASSAWTAAYNEQFF. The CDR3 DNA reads TGTGCCAGCAGCGCGTGGACAGCGGCTTACAATGAGCAGTTCTTC.

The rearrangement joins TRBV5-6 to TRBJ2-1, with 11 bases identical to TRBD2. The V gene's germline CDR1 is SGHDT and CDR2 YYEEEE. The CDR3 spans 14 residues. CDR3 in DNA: TGTGCTACTTCGGCTAGCGGGGGGTTCGATGAGCAGTTCTTC. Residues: CATSASGGFDEQFF.

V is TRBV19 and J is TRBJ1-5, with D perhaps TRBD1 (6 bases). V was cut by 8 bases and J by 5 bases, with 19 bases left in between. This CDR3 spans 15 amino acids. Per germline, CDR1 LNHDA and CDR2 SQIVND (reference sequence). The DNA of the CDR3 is TGTGCCAGTTCCGTCCAAGGGGGTCTGTATCAGCCCCAGCATTTT. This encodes CASSVQGGLYQPQHF.

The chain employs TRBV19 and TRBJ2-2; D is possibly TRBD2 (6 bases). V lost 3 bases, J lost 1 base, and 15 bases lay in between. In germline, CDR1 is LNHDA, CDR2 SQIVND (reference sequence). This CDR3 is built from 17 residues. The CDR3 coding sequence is TGTGCCAGTAGTATGAGGAGCGGGCCTCTGAACACCGGGGAGCTGTTTTTT. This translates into CASSMRSGPLNTGELFF.

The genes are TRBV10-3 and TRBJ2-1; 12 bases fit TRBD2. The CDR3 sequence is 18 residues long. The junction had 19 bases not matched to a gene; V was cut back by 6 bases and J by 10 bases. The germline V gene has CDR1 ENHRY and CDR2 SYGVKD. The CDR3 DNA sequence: TGTGCCATCAGGGTTGACCCTCCGGCTAGCGGGGGGGTAGAAGAGCAGTTCTTC. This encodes CAIRVDPPASGGVEEQFF.